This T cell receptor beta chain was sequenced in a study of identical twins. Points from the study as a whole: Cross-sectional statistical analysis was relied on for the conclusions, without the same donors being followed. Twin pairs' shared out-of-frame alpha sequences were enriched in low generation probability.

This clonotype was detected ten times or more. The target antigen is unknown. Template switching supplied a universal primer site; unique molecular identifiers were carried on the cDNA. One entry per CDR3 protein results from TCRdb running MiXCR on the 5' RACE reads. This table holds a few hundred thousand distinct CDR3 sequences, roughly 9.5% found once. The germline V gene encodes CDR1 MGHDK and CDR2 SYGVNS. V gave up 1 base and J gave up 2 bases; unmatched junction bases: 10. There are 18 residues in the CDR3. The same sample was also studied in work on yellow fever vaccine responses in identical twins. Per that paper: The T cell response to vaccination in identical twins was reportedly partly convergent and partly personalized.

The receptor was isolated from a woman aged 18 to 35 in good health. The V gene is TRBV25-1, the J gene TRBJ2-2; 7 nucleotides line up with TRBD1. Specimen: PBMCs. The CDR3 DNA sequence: TGTGCCAGCAGTGAATTGACGGAACGGGACAGTAACACCGGGGAGCTGTTTTTT. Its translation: CASSELTERDSNTGELFF.